This TCR beta chain was identified during a study of cytomegalovirus exposure and HLA in healthy donors. Broader study findings: According to a subsequent analysis, TCR clusters from the first cohort were inclined to appear together in the 120 validation repertoires.

Germline V gives CDR1 SGHNT, CDR2 YENEEA. The V and J ends lost 1 base and 3 bases, in that order; junction bases with no gene match: 5. The CDR3 loop spans 16 amino acids. Only in-frame clones appear in the TCRdb table, and some are missing; sequencing was by immunoSEQ multiplex PCR. The table records about 73,000 clones, around 94% of them present only once. Concerning this clone: Its antigen is unknown.

This receptor was identified in a woman aged 18-29 years in good health and CMV-seropositive. Source material: PBMCs. The V call is TRBV11-3, the J call TRBJ2-1; TRBD2 aligns across 8 bases. The CDR3 here is CASSLGVAGIYNEQFF. The CDR3 DNA follows: TGTGCCAGCAGCTTAGGGGTAGCGGGAATCTACAATGAGCAGTTCTTC.